This TCR beta chain appears in the sequencing data of a study of control samples from healthy donors and cancer patients. Sequencing was performed with immunoSEQ multiplex PCR; in TCRdb, only in-frame clones are kept and a portion is missing. This table has more than 100,000 clones, 88% appearing once. V lost 7 bases and J lost 0; bases outside the gene matches: 6. The CDR3 loop spans 15 amino acids. The V gene's germline CDR1 is LNHDA and CDR2 SQIVND (reference sequence). The sample taken for sequencing was blood. V usage is TRBV19 and J usage is TRBJ1-2; 9 bases are a match to TRBD1. The sequence was obtained from a man aged 35 to 55 in good health. CDR3 residues: CASTGTGLANYGYTF. In DNA form, the CDR3 reads TGTGCCAGTACCGGGACAGGGTTAGCTAACTATGGCTACACCTTC. The whole variable domain, filled in from reference TRBV19 and TRBJ1-2, reads DGGITQSPKYLFRKEGQNVTLSCEQNLNHDAMYWYRQDPGQGLRLIYYSQIVNDFQKGDIAEGYSVSREKKESFPLTVTSAQKNPTAFYLCASTGTGLANYGYTFGSGTRLTVV.